The T cell receptor (beta chain) under discussion was sequenced for a study of shared clonotypes between healthy human individuals. Study-wide results and caveats: Generally, naive subsets (rather than memory subsets) showed larger estimated richness. It was the non-shared clonotypes that had lower generation probabilities than clonotypes shared by all four donors.

This clone was counted once. Its antigen is unidentified. Within the sample, other DNA sequences also encode this same CDR3. The repertoire was sequenced with immunoSEQ multiplex PCR; TCRdb's copy has only in-frame clones and lacks some. The repertoire holds around 1,000,000 clones, approximately 75% seen once, with roughly 0.9% in the top ten. CD4+ cell separation produced CD45RA+ naive and CD45RA-negative memory subsets. There are 14 residues in the CDR3. The ends lost 1 base at V and 2 bases at J; junction bases unmatched: 1. The V gene's germline CDR1 is KGHSH and CDR2 LQKENI. The chain joins TRBV18 to TRBJ2-7, with 8 bases aligning to TRBD1. The receptor was isolated from a man younger than 35 in good health. Some clones in this sample may be carry-over from other donors' samples. Sequencing used memory CD4+ T cells from PBMCs. Stated subset: CD45RA-negative fraction. CDR3 sequence (DNA): TGTGCCAGCTCACCACTGGACAGGGCCTACGAGCAGTACTTC. Translating it yields CASSPLDRAYEQYF.